The T cell receptor (beta chain) under discussion was sequenced for a study of cytomegalovirus exposure and HLA in healthy donors. In the case of this clone: Its cognate antigen is unknown.

V dropped 8 bases and J dropped 0; count of bases not matched to a gene: 5. Germline CDR1 reads SNHLY; CDR2 reads FYNNEI. This CDR3 has 14 residues. Healthy bone marrow donors formed the donor group. The PCR contained 60 Vbeta and 13 Jbeta primers. Clones were read by immunoSEQ multiplex PCR, and TCRdb kept only the in-frame ones, dropping some. The data show 150,000 to 200,000 clones, 80% to 90% seen once. Study results and limitations: Reportedly, a later analysis found an Asian-associated ancestry cluster had fewer N-insertions than the approximately 600-donor mean.

The TCR originated in a man in his forties in good health and CMV-seropositive. This chain joins TRBV2 and TRBJ2-5; 8 bases map to TRBD2. The specimen sequenced was PBMCs. CDR3 bases: TGTGCCAGCCTTAGCGGGGTGTACCAAGAGACCCAGTACTTC. Translating it yields CASLSGVYQETQYF.